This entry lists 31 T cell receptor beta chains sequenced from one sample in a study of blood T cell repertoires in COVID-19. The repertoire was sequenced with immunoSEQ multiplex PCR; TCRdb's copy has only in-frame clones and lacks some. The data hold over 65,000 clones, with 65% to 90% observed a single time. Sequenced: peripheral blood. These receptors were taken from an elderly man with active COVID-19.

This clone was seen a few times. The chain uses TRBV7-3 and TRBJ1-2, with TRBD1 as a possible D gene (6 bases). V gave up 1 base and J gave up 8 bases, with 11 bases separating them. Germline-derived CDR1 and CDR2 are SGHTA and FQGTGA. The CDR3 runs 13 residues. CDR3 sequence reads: CASSLSPGVGYTF. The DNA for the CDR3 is TGTGCCAGCAGCTTAAGTCCAGGGGTCGGCTACACCTTC.

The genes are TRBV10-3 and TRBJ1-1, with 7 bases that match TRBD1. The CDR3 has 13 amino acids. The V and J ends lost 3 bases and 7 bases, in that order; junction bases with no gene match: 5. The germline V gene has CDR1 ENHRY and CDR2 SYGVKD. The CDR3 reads CAISDRGEFEAFF. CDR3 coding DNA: TGTGCCATCAGTGACAGGGGGGAATTTGAAGCTTTCTTT.

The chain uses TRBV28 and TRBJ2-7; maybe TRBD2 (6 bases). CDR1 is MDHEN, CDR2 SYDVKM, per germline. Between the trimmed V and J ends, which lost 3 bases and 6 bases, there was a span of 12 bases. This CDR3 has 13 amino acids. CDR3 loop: CASSLRQGGEQYF. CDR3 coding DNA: TGTGCCAGCAGTTTGCGGCAGGGAGGCGAGCAGTACTTC.

The CDR3 loop reads CASSSTGRQYF. The CDR3 coding sequence is TGTGCCAGCAGCTCCACGGGTCGGCAGTATTTT. V is TRBV7-2 and J is TRBJ2-3; D unresolved. CDR3 length equals 11 residues. V was clipped by 4 bases and J by 11 bases, with 10 bases between them. Germline values: CDR1 SGHTA, CDR2 FQGNSA.

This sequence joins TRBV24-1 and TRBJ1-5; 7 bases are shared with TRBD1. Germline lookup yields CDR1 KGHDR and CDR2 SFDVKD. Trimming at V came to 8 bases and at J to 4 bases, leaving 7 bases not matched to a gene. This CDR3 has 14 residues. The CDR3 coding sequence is TGTGCCACCAACCCCGGGACAGATAATCAGCCCCAGCATTTT. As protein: CATNPGTDNQPQHF.

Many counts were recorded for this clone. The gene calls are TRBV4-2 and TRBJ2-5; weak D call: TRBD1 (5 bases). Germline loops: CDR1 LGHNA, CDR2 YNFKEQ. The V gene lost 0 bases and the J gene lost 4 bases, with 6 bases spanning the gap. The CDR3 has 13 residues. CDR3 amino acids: CASSQDRGETQYF. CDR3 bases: TGTGCCAGCAGCCAAGATAGGGGAGAGACCCAGTACTTC.

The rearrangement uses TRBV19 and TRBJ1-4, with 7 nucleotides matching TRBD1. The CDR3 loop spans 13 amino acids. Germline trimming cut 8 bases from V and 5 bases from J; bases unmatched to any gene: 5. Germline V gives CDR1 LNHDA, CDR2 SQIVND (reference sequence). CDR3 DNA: TGTGCCAGTGCGACAGGGCTAAATGAAAAACTGTTTTTT. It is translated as CASATGLNEKLFF.

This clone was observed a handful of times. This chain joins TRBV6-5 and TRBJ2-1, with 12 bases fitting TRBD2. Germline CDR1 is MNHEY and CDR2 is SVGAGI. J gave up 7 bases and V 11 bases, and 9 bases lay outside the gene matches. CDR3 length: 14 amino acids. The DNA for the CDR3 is TGTGCCCACTACCCTAGCGGGGGGGGAAATGAGCAGTTCTTC. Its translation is CAHYPSGGGNEQFF.

Here the CDR3 DNA reads TGTGCCAGCTTAGGGGTCTATGAGCAGTTCTTC. This codes for CASLGVYEQFF. The rearrangement links TRBV27 to TRBJ2-1; TRBD1 is a possible D gene (5 bases). The V gene lost 8 bases and the J gene lost 8 bases, with 10 bases spanning the gap. The CDR3 is 11 residues long. Germline values: CDR1 MNHEY, CDR2 SMNVEV (reference sequence).

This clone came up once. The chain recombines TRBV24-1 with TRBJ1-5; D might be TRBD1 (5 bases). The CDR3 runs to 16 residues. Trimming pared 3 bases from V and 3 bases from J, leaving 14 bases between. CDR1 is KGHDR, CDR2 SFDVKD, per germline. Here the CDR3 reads CATSDIGVGSNQPQHF. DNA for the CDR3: TGTGCCACCAGTGATATAGGGGTCGGATCCAATCAGCCCCAGCATTTT.

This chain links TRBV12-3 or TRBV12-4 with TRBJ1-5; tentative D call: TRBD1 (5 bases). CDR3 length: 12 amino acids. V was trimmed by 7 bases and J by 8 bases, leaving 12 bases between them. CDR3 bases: TGTGCCAGCACCGACCCGGGGGAGCCCCAGCATTTT. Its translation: CASTDPGEPQHF.

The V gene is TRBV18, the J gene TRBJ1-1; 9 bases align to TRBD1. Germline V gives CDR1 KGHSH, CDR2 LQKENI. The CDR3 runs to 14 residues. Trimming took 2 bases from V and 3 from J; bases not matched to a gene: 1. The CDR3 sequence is CASSPDRGDTEAFF. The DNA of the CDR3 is TGTGCCAGCTCACCAGACAGGGGGGACACTGAAGCTTTCTTT.

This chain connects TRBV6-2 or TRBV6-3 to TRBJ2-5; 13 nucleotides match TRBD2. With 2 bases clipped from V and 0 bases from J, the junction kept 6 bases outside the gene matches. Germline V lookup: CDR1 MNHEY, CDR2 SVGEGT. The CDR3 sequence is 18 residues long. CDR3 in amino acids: CASSYGSTSGGYQETQYF. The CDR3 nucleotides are TGTGCCAGCAGTTACGGATCGACTAGCGGGGGGTACCAAGAGACCCAGTACTTC.

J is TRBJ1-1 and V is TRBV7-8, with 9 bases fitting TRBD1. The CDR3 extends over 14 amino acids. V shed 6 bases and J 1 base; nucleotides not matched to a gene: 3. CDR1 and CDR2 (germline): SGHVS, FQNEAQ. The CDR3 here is CASSLDRGNTEAFF. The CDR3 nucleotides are TGTGCCAGCAGTCTGGACAGGGGGAACACTGAAGCTTTCTTT.

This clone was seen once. The chain's CDR3 is CASSNGQNTGELFF. CDR3 sequence (DNA): TGTGCCAGCAGCAATGGACAGAACACCGGGGAGCTGTTTTTT. The chain recombines TRBV11-3 with TRBJ2-2; weak D call: TRBD1 (5 bases). CDR3 length: 14 residues. Germline values: CDR1 SGHNT, CDR2 YENEEA. V was pared by 5 bases and J by 1 base, with 8 bases between.

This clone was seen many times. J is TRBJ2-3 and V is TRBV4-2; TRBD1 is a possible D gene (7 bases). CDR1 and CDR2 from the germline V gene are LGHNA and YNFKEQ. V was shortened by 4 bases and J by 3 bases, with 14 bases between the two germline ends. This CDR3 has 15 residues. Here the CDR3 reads CASSPQGGVTDTQYF. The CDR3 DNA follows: TGTGCCAGCAGCCCCCAGGGGGGAGTGACAGATACGCAGTATTTT.

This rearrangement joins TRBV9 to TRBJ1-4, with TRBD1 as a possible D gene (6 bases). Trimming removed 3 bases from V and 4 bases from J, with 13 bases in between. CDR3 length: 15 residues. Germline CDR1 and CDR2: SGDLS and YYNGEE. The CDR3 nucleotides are TGTGCCAGCAGCGAGAGAGCAGGGGATAATGAAAAACTGTTTTTT. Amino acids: CASSERAGDNEKLFF.

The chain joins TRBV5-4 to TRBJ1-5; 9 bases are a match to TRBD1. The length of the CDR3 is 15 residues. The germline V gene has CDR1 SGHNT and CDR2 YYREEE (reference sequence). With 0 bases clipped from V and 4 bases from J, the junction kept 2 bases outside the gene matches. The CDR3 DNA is TGTGCCAGCAGCTTGGACAGGGGGCGGAATCAGCCCCAGCATTTT. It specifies CASSLDRGRNQPQHF. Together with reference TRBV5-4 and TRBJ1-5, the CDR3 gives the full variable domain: ETGVTQSPTHLIKTRGQQVTLRCSSQSGHNTVSWYQQALGQGPQFIFQYYREEENGRGNFPPRFSGLQFPNYSSELNVNALELDDSALYLCASSLDRGRNQPQHFGDGTRLSIL.

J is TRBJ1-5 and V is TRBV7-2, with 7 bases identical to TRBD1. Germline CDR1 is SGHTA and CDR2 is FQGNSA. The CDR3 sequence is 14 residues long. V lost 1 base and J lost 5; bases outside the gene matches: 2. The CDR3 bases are TGTGCCAGCAGCTTAGACAGGGGAGATCAGCCCCAGCATTTT. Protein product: CASSLDRGDQPQHF.

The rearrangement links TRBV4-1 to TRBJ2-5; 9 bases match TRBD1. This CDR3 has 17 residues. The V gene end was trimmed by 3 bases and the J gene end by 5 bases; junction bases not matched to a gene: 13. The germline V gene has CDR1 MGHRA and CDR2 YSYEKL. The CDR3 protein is CASSQKGGGQGQETQYF. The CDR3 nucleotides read TGCGCCAGCAGCCAGAAAGGGGGAGGACAGGGGCAGGAGACCCAGTACTTC.

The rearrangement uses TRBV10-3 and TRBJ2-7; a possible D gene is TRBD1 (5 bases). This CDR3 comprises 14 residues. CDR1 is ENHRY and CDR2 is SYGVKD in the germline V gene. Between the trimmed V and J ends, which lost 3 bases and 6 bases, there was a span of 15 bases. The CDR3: CAISDQGMTVEQYF. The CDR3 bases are TGTGCCATCAGTGACCAGGGAATGACGGTCGAGCAGTACTTC.

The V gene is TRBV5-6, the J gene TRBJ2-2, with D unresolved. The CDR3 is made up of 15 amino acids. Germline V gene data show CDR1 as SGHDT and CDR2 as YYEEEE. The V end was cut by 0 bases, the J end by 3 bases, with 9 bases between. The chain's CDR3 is CASSLDFRHTGELFF. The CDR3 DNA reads TGTGCCAGCAGCTTGGACTTCCGTCACACCGGGGAGCTGTTTTTT.

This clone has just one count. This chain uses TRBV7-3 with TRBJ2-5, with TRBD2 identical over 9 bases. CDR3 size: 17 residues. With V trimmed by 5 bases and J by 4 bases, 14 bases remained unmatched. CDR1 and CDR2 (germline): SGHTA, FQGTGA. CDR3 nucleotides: TGTGCCAGCAGCCACTCGTCGGCGGGGGGGGCCGGAGAGACCCAGTACTTC. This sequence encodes CASSHSSAGGAGETQYF.

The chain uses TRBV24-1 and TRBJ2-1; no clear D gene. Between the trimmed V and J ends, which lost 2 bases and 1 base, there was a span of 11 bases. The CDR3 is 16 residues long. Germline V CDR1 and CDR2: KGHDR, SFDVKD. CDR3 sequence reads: CATSDSASRSYNEQFF. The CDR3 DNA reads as TGTGCCACCAGTGATTCCGCTAGTCGGTCCTACAATGAGCAGTTCTTC.

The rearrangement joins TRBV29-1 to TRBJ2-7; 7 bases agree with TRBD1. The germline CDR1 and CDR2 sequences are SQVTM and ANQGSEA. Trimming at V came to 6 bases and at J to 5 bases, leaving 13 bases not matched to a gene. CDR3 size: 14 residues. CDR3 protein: CSVRLQGTINEQYF. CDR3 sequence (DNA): TGCAGCGTGAGATTACAGGGGACGATTAACGAGCAGTACTTC.

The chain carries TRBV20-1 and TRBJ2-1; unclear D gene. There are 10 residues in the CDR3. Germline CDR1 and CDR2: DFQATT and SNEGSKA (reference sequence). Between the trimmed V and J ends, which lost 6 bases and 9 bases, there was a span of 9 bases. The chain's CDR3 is CSAYPGEQFF. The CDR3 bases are TGCAGTGCCTACCCGGGTGAGCAGTTCTTC.

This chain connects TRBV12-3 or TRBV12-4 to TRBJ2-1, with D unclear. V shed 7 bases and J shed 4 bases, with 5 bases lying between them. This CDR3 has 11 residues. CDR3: CASTSYNEQFF. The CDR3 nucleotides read TGTGCCAGCACCAGTTACAATGAGCAGTTCTTC.

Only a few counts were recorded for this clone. The CDR3 loop reads CASSLSTSGIVTDTQYF. The CDR3 bases are TGTGCCAGCAGTTTATCAACTAGCGGGATAGTCACAGATACGCAGTATTTT. The chain recombines TRBV6-2 or TRBV6-3 with TRBJ2-3; 10 positions agree with TRBD2. CDR1 MNHEY and CDR2 SVGEGT come from the germline V gene. The CDR3 runs 17 residues. Trimming at V came to 4 bases and at J to 2 bases, leaving 9 bases not matched to a gene.

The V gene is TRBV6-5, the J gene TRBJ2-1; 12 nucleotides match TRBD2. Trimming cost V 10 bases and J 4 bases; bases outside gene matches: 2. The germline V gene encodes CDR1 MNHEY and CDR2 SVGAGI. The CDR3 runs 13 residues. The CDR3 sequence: CAIGTSGYNEQFF. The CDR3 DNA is TGTGCCATCGGGACTAGCGGGTACAATGAGCAGTTCTTC.

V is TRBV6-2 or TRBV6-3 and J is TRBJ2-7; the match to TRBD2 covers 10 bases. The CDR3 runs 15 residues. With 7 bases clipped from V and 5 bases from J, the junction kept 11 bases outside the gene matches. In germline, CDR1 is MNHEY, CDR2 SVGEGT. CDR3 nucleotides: TGTGCCAGCACCCCCCAGGGACTAGCGTCCCACGAGCAGTACTTC. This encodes CASTPQGLASHEQYF.

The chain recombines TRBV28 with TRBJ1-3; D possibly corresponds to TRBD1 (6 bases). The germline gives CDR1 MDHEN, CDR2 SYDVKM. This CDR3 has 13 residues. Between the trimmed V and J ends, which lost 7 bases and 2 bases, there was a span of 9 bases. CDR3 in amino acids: CASTWTAGNTIYF. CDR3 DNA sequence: TGTGCCAGCACCTGGACAGCTGGAAACACCATATATTTT.